This is a list of T cell receptor beta chains from one sample in a study of a mutant IDH1 vaccine in newly diagnosed glioma. The protocol was immunoSEQ multiplex PCR, while the TCRdb copy is restricted to in-frame clones and leaves out a portion. The data show 45,000 to 70,000 clones, with approximately 92% seen just once and approximately 2.4% held by the top ten. The sample was PBMCs, taken from a glioma patient treated with radiotherapy, temozolomide or both. All receptors derive from a man aged 45-60 years with glioma. Each CDR3 is given with its conserved first and last residue. A D gene is named only where the DNA matches it firmly. Rows may omit the clone size; those that give it use once, few, many or a size class.

j_call,d_call,v_call,clone_size,cdr3_length,cdr3_aa,cdr3_nt
TRBJ2-2,NA,TRBV5-1,NA,14,CASMTRQSTGELFF,TGCGCCAGCATGACCAGACAGAGCACCGGGGAGCTGTTTTTT
TRBJ2-7,NA,TRBV5-4,NA,14,CASSLGDGSYEQYF,TGTGCCAGCAGCTTGGGGGACGGAAGCTACGAGCAGTACTTC
TRBJ2-7,NA,TRBV27,NA,14,CASSSRGALYEQYF,TGTGCCAGCAGTTCCCGGGGGGCCCTCTACGAGCAGTACTTC
TRBJ1-1,NA,TRBV5-5,once,14,CASSLPQSNTEAFF,TGTGCCAGCAGCTTACCACAGTCGAACACTGAAGCTTTCTTT
TRBJ2-5,NA,TRBV29-1,NA,13,CSTGGQPGETQYF,TGCAGCACCGGAGGGCAGCCTGGAGAGACCCAGTACTTC
TRBJ2-7,TRBD2,TRBV13,few,13,CASSLPGLAGKDF,TGTGCCAGCAGCTTACCCGGACTAGCGGGGAAGGACTTC
TRBJ2-5,NA,TRBV15,NA,13,CATSRGGLETQYF,TGTGCCACCAGCAGGGGGGGTCTGGAGACCCAGTACTTC
TRBJ1-1,NA,TRBV15,NA,17,CATSRVWAGRANTEAFF,TGTGCCACCAGCAGAGTATGGGCGGGAAGGGCTAACACTGAAGCTTTCTTT
TRBJ2-7,NA,TRBV6-1,NA,14,CASSSGGGAYEQYF,TGTGCCAGCAGTTCCGGAGGCGGTGCCTACGAGCAGTACTTC
TRBJ2-1,TRBD2,TRBV4-2,NA,15,CASSRGLAGTNEQFF,TGTGCCAGCAGCCGGGGACTAGCGGGGACCAATGAGCAGTTCTTC
TRBJ1-2,NA,TRBV19,NA,15,CASSSRADVVYGYTF,TGTGCCAGTAGTTCCCGGGCGGATGTGGTCTATGGCTACACCTTC
TRBJ1-1,NA,TRBV2,NA,13,CASSQEINTEAFF,TGTGCCAGCAGCCAAGAGATAAACACTGAAGCTTTCTTT